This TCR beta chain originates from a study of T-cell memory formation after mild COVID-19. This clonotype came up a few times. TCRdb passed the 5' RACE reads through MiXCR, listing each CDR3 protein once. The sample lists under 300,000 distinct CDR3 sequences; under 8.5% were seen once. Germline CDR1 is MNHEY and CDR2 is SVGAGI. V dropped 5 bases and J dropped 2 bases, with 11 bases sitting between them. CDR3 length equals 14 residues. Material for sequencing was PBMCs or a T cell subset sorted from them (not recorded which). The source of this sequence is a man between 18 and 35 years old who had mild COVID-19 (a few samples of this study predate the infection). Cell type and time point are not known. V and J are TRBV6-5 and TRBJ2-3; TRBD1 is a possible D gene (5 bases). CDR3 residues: CASSEAGNTDTQYF. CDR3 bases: TGTGCCAGCAGTGAGGCAGGGAACACAGATACGCAGTATTTT.